This T cell receptor (beta chain) is drawn from a study of cytomegalovirus exposure and HLA in healthy donors. Study-wide results and limits: It was only CMV serostatus that was available as immune exposure information. About 87% or about 30% of the time was how often most TCR beta V segments were productive, according to an earlier analysis.

The CDR3 has 16 residues. The V and J ends lost 5 bases and 2 bases, in that order; junction bases with no gene match: 5. Germline V gives CDR1 SGHAT, CDR2 FQNNGV. As to this clone: The target antigen is unknown.

The PCR was carried out with 60 Vbeta primers and 13 Jbeta primers. The data were produced by immunoSEQ multiplex PCR, yet TCRdb's version contains in-frame clones alone and is incomplete. The repertoire has 200,000 to 250,000 clones, 70% to 85% of them found once; the top ten carry about 0.6%. Material for sequencing was PBMCs. This sequence originates from a middle-aged woman in good health and CMV-seronegative. J is TRBJ2-1 and V is TRBV11-2, with 11 positions matching TRBD2. The CDR3 loop reads CASSPTSGGTYNEQFF. In DNA form, the CDR3 reads TGTGCCAGCAGCCCAACTAGCGGGGGTACCTACAATGAGCAGTTCTTC.